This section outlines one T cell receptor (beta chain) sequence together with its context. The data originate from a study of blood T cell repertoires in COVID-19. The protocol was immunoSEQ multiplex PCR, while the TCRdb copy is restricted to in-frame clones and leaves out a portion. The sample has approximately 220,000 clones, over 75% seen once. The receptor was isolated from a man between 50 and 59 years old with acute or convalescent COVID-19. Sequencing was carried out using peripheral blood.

The CDR3 bases are TGTGCCAGTAGTTATATTCCGGGACAGGGGTCTGGCTACACCTTC. It translates to CASSYIPGQGSGYTF. The rearrangement links TRBV19 to TRBJ1-2; 10 nucleotides line up with TRBD1. V was pared by 5 bases and J by 7 bases, with 10 bases of the junction left unmatched. CDR1 LNHDA and CDR2 SQIVND come from the germline V gene (reference sequence). The CDR3 runs to 15 residues.